The table lists the clone carrying this TCR beta chain with a few counts. An end of the junction does not agree with germline; a read error may underlie this. The sample is drawn from a study of cytomegalovirus exposure and HLA in healthy donors. 60 Vbeta and 13 Jbeta primers were used in PCR. The method was immunoSEQ multiplex PCR; TCRdb's version includes in-frame clones alone and lacks a portion of them. The data show about 160,000 clones, approximately 84% seen once. This CDR3 contains 14 residues. Germline V gene data show CDR1 as SEHNR and CDR2 as FQNEAQ (reference sequence). The gene calls are TRBV7-9 and TRBJ2-7; a possible D gene is TRBD1 (7 bases). The receptor's source is a woman between 35 and 50 years old in good health and CMV-seropositive. Sequencing was performed on PBMCs. The CDR3 here is CSSSSRDRGHEQYF. In nucleotides, the CDR3 is TGTTCCAGCAGCTCGCGGGACAGAGGGCACGAGCAGTACTTC.